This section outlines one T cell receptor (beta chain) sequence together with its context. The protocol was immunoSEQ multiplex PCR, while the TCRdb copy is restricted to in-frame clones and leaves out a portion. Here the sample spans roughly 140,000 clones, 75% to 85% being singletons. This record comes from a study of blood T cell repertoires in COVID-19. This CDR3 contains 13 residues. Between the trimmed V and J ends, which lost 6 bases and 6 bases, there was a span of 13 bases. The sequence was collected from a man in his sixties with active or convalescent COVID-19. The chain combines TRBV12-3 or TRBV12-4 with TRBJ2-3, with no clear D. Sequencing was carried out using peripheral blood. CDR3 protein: CASSTSGIDTQYF. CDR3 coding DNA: TGTGCCAGCAGCACATCGGGTATTGATACGCAGTATTTT.